There are a few counts of the clone carrying this T cell receptor (beta chain). As yet, its antigen is unknown. This specimen belongs to a study of beta chain features in type 1 diabetes. Study-level results: Compared with healthy donors, patients appeared to share more similar naive, central memory and regulatory TCRB repertoires. When Type 1 diabetes patients were examined, their TCRB CDR3s proved moderately but significantly shorter in all four CD4+ subsets. Diminished insertions and augmented deletions at VDJ junctions characterized type 1 diabetes patients.

TCRB transcripts that were expressed got sequenced, as all of the isolated RNA had been reverse transcribed. For naive, central memory and regulatory T cell samples, reads averaged roughly 3.7 million. TCRdb keeps only in-frame clones here, not all; method: immunoSEQ multiplex PCR. The table records about 230,000 clones, about 10% of them present only once. Germline CDR1 reads MNHEY; CDR2 reads SVGAGI. The CDR3 consists of 15 residues. V dropped 6 bases and J dropped 4; count of bases not matched to a gene: 9. The receptor's source is a woman between 18 and 30 years old in good health. The sample was naive CD4+ T cells from blood. This sequence joins TRBV6-5 and TRBJ1-5; 7 nucleotides line up with TRBD1. The CDR3 DNA sequence: TGTGCCAGCAGGGCCGCAGGGGGGTGGAATCAGCCCCAGCATTTT. Amino acids: CASRAAGGWNQPQHF.